The 25 T cell receptor beta chains below were found in one sample sequenced in a study of post-analysis software for immune sequencing data. Study results and caveats: In patients, TRBV5-6, TRBV5-1 and TRBV20-1 belonged to 4 or 5 TRBV segments found more frequently than in controls.

Libraries were made from TCR beta cDNA, and they carried unique molecular identifiers. One entry per CDR3 protein results from TCRdb running MiXCR on the PCR reads. Of under 200,000 distinct CDR3 sequences listed, about 30% are singletons. Their antigen targets remain unknown. The sequenced sample consisted of blood. These receptors were collected from a girl aged 2-17 years with multiple sclerosis.

This clonotype was seen at least ten times. This rearrangement joins TRBV5-1 to TRBJ2-7; D tentatively fits TRBD1 or TRBD2 (5 bases each). The CDR3 has 14 residues. With 1 base removed from V and 2 bases from J, the gap between germline ends came to 10 bases. The germline V gene encodes CDR1 SGHRS and CDR2 YFSETQ. CDR3 sequence (DNA): TGCGCCAGCAGCTTGCGCCAGGGAGCCTACGAGCAGTACTTC. Translating it yields CASSLRQGAYEQYF.

This chain joins TRBV20-1 and TRBJ1-1; maybe TRBD1 (6 bases). The V and J ends lost 0 bases and 3 bases respectively, with 11 bases between them. The CDR3 length is 14 residues. Per the germline V gene, CDR1 is DFQATT and CDR2 is SNEGSKA (reference sequence). The CDR3 sequence is CSAREGAHDTEAFF. CDR3 sequence (DNA): TGCAGTGCTAGAGAGGGGGCCCATGACACTGAAGCTTTCTTT.

This clonotype was counted only a few times. V is TRBV2 and J is TRBJ1-1; D unresolved. The CDR3 runs 16 residues. Germline V gives CDR1 SNHLY, CDR2 FYNNEI. Trimming left V 4 bases short and J 2 bases short, with 17 bases between. Written as DNA, the CDR3 is TGTGCCAGCAGTGTTCCCCCCCCTATACCCAACACTGAAGCTTTCTTT. This sequence encodes CASSVPPPIPNTEAFF.

V and J are TRBV18 and TRBJ1-1, with 8 bases identical to TRBD1. V shed 3 bases, J shed 6 bases, and the junction held 0 bases outside the gene matches. This CDR3 spans 12 amino acids. Germline V lookup: CDR1 KGHSH, CDR2 LQKENI. The CDR3 region has the DNA TGTGCCAGCTCACCCAGGGGGCCTGAAGCTTTCTTT. Translation gives CASSPRGPEAFF.

The table lists this clonotype with many counts. The chain is built from TRBV20-1 and TRBJ1-5, with 7 bases matching TRBD1. This CDR3 is built from 14 residues. Germline CDR1 DFQATT, CDR2 SNEGSKA (reference sequence). The CDR3 DNA reads as TGCACCGTCGGGGACAGATATAGCAATCAGCCCCAGCATTTT. Protein product: CTVGDRYSNQPQHF.

V and J are TRBV20-1 and TRBJ1-4, with 7 nucleotides matching TRBD1. The J segment lost 16 bases and the V segment lost 6 bases, leaving 17 bases of the junction unmatched. CDR3 size: 13 residues. From germline, CDR1 is DFQATT and CDR2 SNEGSKA (reference sequence). The CDR3 DNA sequence: TGCAGTGCCCAGACAGGGATAGGTGAAAACCGGTTTTTT. This sequence encodes CSAQTGIGENRFF.

This clonotype was found many times. V is TRBV7-6 and J is TRBJ2-3, with D unresolved. V was clipped by 1 base and J by 6 bases, with 8 bases between them. The CDR3 consists of 13 residues. The V gene's germline CDR1 is SGHVS and CDR2 FNYEAQ. Here the CDR3 reads CASSLVSSDTQYF. Written as DNA, the CDR3 is TGTGCCAGCAGCTTAGTTTCCTCCGATACGCAGTATTTT.

Details on this clonotype: One end of the junction is discordant with germline, which a read error may explain. J is TRBJ2-1 and V is TRBV12-3 or TRBV12-4; D unresolved. There are 16 residues in the CDR3. As DNA, the CDR3 is TGTGCCAGCGGTTTACTTACGGCAGGAGCCTACAATGAGCAGTTCTTC. It specifies CASGLLTAGAYNEQFF.

CDR3 in amino acids: CASSLEPFSYEQYF. The CDR3 DNA sequence: TGCGCCAGCAGCTTGGAGCCCTTCTCCTACGAGCAGTACTTC. The chain couples TRBV5-1 to TRBJ2-7; D is undetermined. CDR1 is SGHRS, CDR2 YFSETQ, per germline. V was cut by 0 bases and J by 0 bases, with 7 bases left in between. There are 14 residues in the CDR3.

This clonotype showed up many times. This rearrangement joins TRBV5-1 to TRBJ2-1; 11 bases are a match to TRBD2. The CDR3 is made up of 15 amino acids. Germline V gene data show CDR1 as SGHRS and CDR2 as YFSETQ. J lost 8 bases, V lost 2 bases, and 6 bases had no gene match. The CDR3 region has the DNA TGCGCCAGCAGCTTACGACTAGCGGGGTTCTATGAGCAGTTCTTC. Residues: CASSLRLAGFYEQFF.

The sample holds many counts of this clonotype. This rearrangement joins TRBV6-2 or TRBV6-3 to TRBJ1-5, with D perhaps TRBD1 (6 bases). V lost 6 bases to trimming and J lost 1 base, with 16 bases between them. The CDR3 spans 16 residues. Germline V CDR1 and CDR2: MNHEY, SVGEGT. The DNA for the CDR3 is TGTGCCAGCAGGGTCCGAGGACAGAAAAGCAATCAGCCCCAGCATTTT. Residues: CASRVRGQKSNQPQHF.

This clonotype was seen a single time. A much bigger clone sits one base away, suggesting this may be a read error. The chain joins TRBV5-1 to TRBJ1-1; TRBD1 matches 7 bases. Germline V gene data show CDR1 as SGHRS and CDR2 as YFSETQ. With 3 bases clipped from V and 4 bases from J, the junction kept 6 bases outside the gene matches. The CDR3 spans 14 residues. The CDR3 loop reads CASSCQGEGTEAFF. The CDR3 DNA reads TGCGCCAGCAGCTGTCAGGGGGAGGGCACTGAAGCTTTCTTT. The full variable domain, completed using reference TRBV5-1 and TRBJ1-1, is KAGVTQTPRYLIKTRGQQVTLSCSPISGHRSVSWYQQTPGQGLQFLFEYFSETQRNKGNFPGRFSGRQFSNSRSEMNVSTLELGDSALYLCASSCQGEGTEAFFGQGTRLTVV.

The chain carries TRBV10-3 and TRBJ2-3; 7 bases are a match to TRBD2. The CDR3 length is 16 residues. V trimming: 0 bases; J trimming: 0 bases; junction bases outside the gene matches: 3. The V gene's germline CDR1 is ENHRY and CDR2 SYGVKD. CDR3 sequence (DNA): TGTGCCATCAGTGAGTCGACTAGCAGTAGCACAGATACGCAGTATTTT. Amino acid sequence: CAISESTSSSTDTQYF.

This clonotype was detected many times. The chain is built from TRBV29-1 and TRBJ2-1; D gene ambiguous. The CDR3 is 10 residues long. CDR1 is SQVTM, CDR2 ANQGSEA, per germline. Trimming took off 7 bases at V and 1 base at J, with 2 bases between the two ends. The CDR3 nucleotides read TGCAGCGCTTCCTACAATGAGCAGTTCTTC. Translating gives CSASYNEQFF.

This clonotype has ten or more counts. This sequence joins TRBV5-6 and TRBJ2-7; D gene unclear. Between the trimmed V and J ends, which lost 4 bases and 0 bases, there was a span of 8 bases. This CDR3 comprises 13 residues. Per germline, CDR1 SGHDT and CDR2 YYEEEE. The CDR3 region is CASSGYNSYEQYF. In DNA form, the CDR3 reads TGTGCCAGCAGCGGATATAACTCCTACGAGCAGTACTTC. The whole variable domain, filled in from reference TRBV5-6 and TRBJ2-7, reads DAGVTQSPTHLIKTRGQQVTLRCSPKSGHDTVSWYQQALGQGPQFIFQYYEEEERQRGNFPDRFSGHQFPNYSSELNVNALLLGDSALYLCASSGYNSYEQYFGPGTRLTVT.

This clonotype was observed a few times. The rearrangement links TRBV28 to TRBJ1-5; D not resolved. CDR3 length: 13 amino acids. CDR1 and CDR2 from the germline V gene are MDHEN and SYDVKM. V was cut by 7 bases and J by 5 bases, with 12 bases left in between. In DNA form, the CDR3 reads TGTGCCAGCACCCTTAATTGGTATCAGCCCCAGCATTTT. This gives the protein CASTLNWYQPQHF.

At least ten counts were recorded for this clonotype. The CDR3 DNA follows: TGTGCCAGCAGTACCAGGGGACAGGGGACCTACGAGCAGTACTTC. Translated, it gives CASSTRGQGTYEQYF. The rearrangement links TRBV6-5 to TRBJ2-7, with 10 bases that match TRBD1. This CDR3 contains 15 residues. Trimming at V came to 5 bases and at J to 2 bases, leaving 6 bases not matched to a gene. Germline lookup yields CDR1 MNHEY and CDR2 SVGAGI.

In regard to this clonotype: Its ends do not fully match the called genes, so a read error is possible. The chain joins TRBV15 to TRBJ2-7; D perhaps matches TRBD2 (5 bases). In germline, CDR1 is LNHNV, CDR2 YYDKDF (reference sequence). The CDR3 loop spans 13 amino acids. The CDR3 loop is CTTSRRGSYEQYF. CDR3 in DNA: TGTACCACCAGTAGACGGGGCTCCTACGAGCAGTACTTC.

This clonotype occurred many times. The chain links TRBV15 to TRBJ2-3; perhaps TRBD1 as D (7 bases). Looked up from germline, CDR1 is LNHNV and CDR2 is YYDKDF (reference sequence). This CDR3 is 15 amino acids long. Trimming left V 0 bases short and J 5 bases short, with 12 bases between. The CDR3 region is CATSRDGQEGDTQYF. CDR3 nucleotides: TGTGCCACCAGCAGAGATGGACAGGAGGGAGATACGCAGTATTTT.

This clonotype occurred a few times. This sequence joins TRBV6-2 or TRBV6-3 and TRBJ2-5; the match to TRBD1 covers 11 bases. Germline trimming cut 7 bases from V and 4 bases from J; bases unmatched to any gene: 8. CDR1 is MNHEY, CDR2 SVGEGT, per germline. CDR3 length: 15 residues. In nucleotides, the CDR3 is TGTGCCAGCACCAAAAGGGGGACAGGGGGAGAGACCCAGTACTTC. Translated: CASTKRGTGGETQYF.

This clonotype was recorded at least ten times. The gene calls are TRBV6-5 and TRBJ1-2; D is unclear. Trimming removed 0 bases at V and 8 bases at J, with 10 bases between. Germline CDR1 is MNHEY and CDR2 is SVGAGI. The CDR3 is made up of 13 amino acids. The CDR3: CASSYSSVSGYTF. Written as DNA, the CDR3 is TGTGCCAGCAGTTACTCGAGTGTCAGCGGCTACACCTTC.

Only a few counts were recorded for this clonotype. This rearrangement joins TRBV5-1 to TRBJ1-1; 11 bases line up with TRBD1. Germline V gene data show CDR1 as SGHRS and CDR2 as YFSETQ. This CDR3 spans 15 amino acids. Trimming cost V 4 bases and J 1 base; bases outside gene matches: 3. CDR3 protein: CASSGQGAGNTEAFF. The CDR3 DNA sequence: TGCGCCAGCAGCGGACAGGGGGCGGGGAACACTGAAGCTTTCTTT.

Many counts were recorded for this clonotype. V gene TRBV4-1 combines with J gene TRBJ2-1; 7 nucleotides match TRBD2. The V and J ends lost 4 bases and 6 bases, in that order; junction bases with no gene match: 6. The CDR3 length is 14 residues. Germline V gene sequence: CDR1 MGHRA, CDR2 YSYEKL. The DNA of the CDR3 is TGCGCCAGCAGCCTAGCGGGCCGAAGCAATGAGCAGTTCTTC. Its translation: CASSLAGRSNEQFF.

Regarding this clonotype: A much larger clone lies one base from this, so it may be a read error. The V call is TRBV7-9, the J call TRBJ2-4; D remains ambiguous. Trimming took 1 base from V and 6 from J, leaving 16 bases between them. The length of the CDR3 is 16 residues. Germline CDR1 SEHNR, CDR2 FQNEAQ (reference sequence). In DNA, the CDR3 is TGTGCCAGCAGCTTAGGAGGCCACAGATACCGAAACATTCAGTACTTC. Translating gives CASSLGGHRYRNIQYF.

This clonotype has at least ten counts. The chain combines TRBV20-1 with TRBJ2-1; a possible D gene is TRBD1 (5 bases). CDR1 is DFQATT, CDR2 SNEGSKA, per germline (reference sequence). The CDR3 has 14 amino acids. V was trimmed by 0 bases and J by 7 bases, leaving 13 bases between them. This CDR3 reads CSARDRVVGNEQFF. CDR3 in DNA: TGCAGTGCTAGAGACAGGGTTGTGGGTAATGAGCAGTTCTTC.